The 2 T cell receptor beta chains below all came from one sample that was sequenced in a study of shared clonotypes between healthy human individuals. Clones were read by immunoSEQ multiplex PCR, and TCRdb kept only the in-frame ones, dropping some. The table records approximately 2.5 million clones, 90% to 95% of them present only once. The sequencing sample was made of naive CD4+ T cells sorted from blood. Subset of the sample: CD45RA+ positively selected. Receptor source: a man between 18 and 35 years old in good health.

CDR3 DNA sequence: TGTGCCAGCAGTGAGGGGACACTCTACGAGCAGTACTTC. Translation: CASSEGTLYEQYF. V is TRBV6-1 and J is TRBJ2-7; D may be TRBD1 (6 bases). Per germline, CDR1 MNHNS and CDR2 SASEGT. V lost 3 bases and J lost 3, with 9 bases in between. CDR3 length: 13 amino acids.

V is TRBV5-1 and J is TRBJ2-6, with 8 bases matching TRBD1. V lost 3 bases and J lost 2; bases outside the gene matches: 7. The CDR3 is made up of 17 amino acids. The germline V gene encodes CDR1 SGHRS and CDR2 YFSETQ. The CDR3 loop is CASSSGQGRPGANVLTF. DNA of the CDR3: TGCGCCAGCAGCTCCGGACAGGGTAGGCCTGGGGCCAACGTCCTGACTTTC.